This is a list of T cell receptor beta chains from one sample in a study of T cell responses to AZD1222 COVID-19 vaccine. TCRdb's table, derived via immunoSEQ multiplex PCR, lists solely in-frame clones and lacks some. The sample records 150,000 or so clones, 93% being singletons. The sample here was peripheral blood, taken on day 0 of AZD1222 vaccination. All receptors derive from an adult in good health. CDR3s include the opening cysteine and the closing phenylalanine or tryptophan. Fields, in order: clone size, D gene, V gene, J gene, CDR3 DNA, CDR3 protein. D genes are given only for firm matches. A row's size may be missing; if present it is once, few, many or a size class.

>.|.|TRBV9|TRBJ2-5
TGTGCCAGCAGCGTAGAACCCAGACCCCAAGAGACCCAGTACTTC
CASSVEPRPQETQYF
>.|.|TRBV5-1|TRBJ2-5
TGCGCCAGCAGCTGGATGGTCCAAGAGACCCAGTACTTC
CASSWMVQETQYF
>.|TRBD1|TRBV25-1|TRBJ2-7
TGTGCCAGCAGTGCGGGACAGCCTCACCACGAGCAGTACTTC
CASSAGQPHHEQYF
>.|TRBD1|TRBV7-9|TRBJ1-2
TGTGCCAGCAGTCGACAGGGGGCGAACGGCTACACCTTC
CASSRQGANGYTF
>.|TRBD1|TRBV2|TRBJ2-1
TGTGCCAGCAGGTTCCAGGGGGCCTACAATGAGCAGTTCTTC
CASRFQGAYNEQFF
>.|TRBD2|TRBV11-2|TRBJ2-1
TGTGCCAGCAGCTTAGTCGGGCGGGAGCCCCGCAATGAGCAGTTCTTC
CASSLVGREPRNEQFF
>.|.|TRBV15|TRBJ2-7
TGTGCCACCAGCAGAGGCGGGACAGCCTACGAGCAGTACTTC
CATSRGGTAYEQYF
>.|TRBD1|TRBV30|TRBJ1-1
TGTGCCTGGAGAAGGGGGCGCGTACCCGAAGCTTTCTTT
CAWRRGRVPEAFF
>few|.|TRBV2|TRBJ1-1
TGTGCCAGCAGTGCAGGGGCGGGTACTGAAGCTTTCTTT
CASSAGAGTEAFF
>.|.|TRBV11-3|TRBJ1-1
TGTGCCAGCAGCTCGGGATTGAACACTGAAGCTTTCTTT
CASSSGLNTEAFF
>once|.|TRBV21-1|TRBJ1-1
TGTGCCAGCAGCAGAACGGGCCGAGGGAGTACTAACACTGAAGCTTTCTTT
CASSRTGRGSTNTEAFF
>.|.|TRBV5-1|TRBJ1-2
TGCGCCAGCAGCTCTGCCGGGACGGTTTATGGCTACACCTTC
CASSSAGTVYGYTF
>few|.|TRBV6-2/TRBV6-3|TRBJ1-1
TGTGCCAGCAGTTACAAACAAGGGTACTTCATGAACACTGAAGCTTTCTTT
CASSYKQGYFMNTEAFF
>.|.|TRBV6-5|TRBJ1-5
TGTGCCAGCAGTTACTCGTTCCAGTCTAATCAGCCCCAGCATTTT
CASSYSFQSNQPQHF
>.|.|TRBV5-4|TRBJ1-3
TGTGCCAGCAGCTTTACAGGGTCCGGAAACACCATATATTTT
CASSFTGSGNTIYF
>.|.|TRBV12-3/TRBV12-4|TRBJ1-1
TGTGCCAGCAGTAAACAGAGGAACACTGAAGCTTTCTTT
CASSKQRNTEAFF
>.|TRBD1|TRBV5-1|TRBJ1-4
TGCGCCAGCAGCATCCAGACAGGGGGCAGTGAAAAACTGTTTTTT
CASSIQTGGSEKLFF
>.|TRBD1|TRBV2|TRBJ1-1
TGTGCCAGCAGCGGGACAGGGGGCTTGGGTACTGAAGCTTTCTTT
CASSGTGGLGTEAFF
>.|.|TRBV4-1|TRBJ2-6
TGCGCCAGCAGCCCCTTGACTGGGGCCAACGTCCTGACTTTC
CASSPLTGANVLTF
>.|.|TRBV3-1/TRBV3-2|TRBJ1-2
TGTGCCAGCAGCCAAGATTTGCATCCTTATGGCTACACCTTC
CASSQDLHPYGYTF
>.|TRBD1|TRBV7-9|TRBJ1-4
TGTGCCAGCAGCACTACTAGCGGACAGGGGGCGTCTAATGAAAAACTGTTTTTT
CASSTTSGQGASNEKLFF
>.|.|TRBV7-2|TRBJ1-3
TGTGCCAGCAGCTCATTGGACAACTCTGGAAACACCATATATTTT
CASSSLDNSGNTIYF
>.|TRBD1|TRBV18|TRBJ1-3
TGTGCCAGCTCACAAACTGGACAGGGACTCTCTGGAAACACCATATATTTT
CASSQTGQGLSGNTIYF
>.|.|TRBV7-2|TRBJ1-3
TGTGCCAGCAGCTTCACAGGGCCCTTCTCTGGAAACACCATATATTTT
CASSFTGPFSGNTIYF
>.|.|TRBV5-1|TRBJ1-6
TGCGCCAGCAGCTTGAACGGGGGGAGATCACCCCTCCACTTT
CASSLNGGRSPLHF
>.|TRBD1|TRBV9|TRBJ2-3
TGTGCCAGCAGCGAGAGGACAGGGATGGGAAGACCCACAGATACGCAGTATTTT
CASSERTGMGRPTDTQYF
>.|.|TRBV3-1/TRBV3-2|TRBJ1-2
TGTGCCAGCAGCCAGACACCTTCTAACTATGGCTACACCTTC
CASSQTPSNYGYTF
>.|.|TRBV11-2|TRBJ1-1
TGTGCCAGCAGCTTATCATTGGACGCTTTCTTT
CASSLSLDAFF
>.|TRBD1|TRBV7-9|TRBJ1-2
TGTGCCAGCAGCCTACAGGGGATCCATGGCTACACCTTC
CASSLQGIHGYTF
>.|TRBD1|TRBV20-1|TRBJ2-7
TGCAGTGCTAATGAGAGAGACAGGGGATCTTACGAGCAGTACTTC
CSANERDRGSYEQYF
>.|.|TRBV19|TRBJ2-7
TGTGCCAGTAGTTTCAGCGTTGCCTACGAGCAGTACTTC
CASSFSVAYEQYF
>.|.|TRBV11-2|TRBJ1-1
TGTGCCAGCAGCTTGCGGGGTCAGAACACTGAAGCTTTCTTT
CASSLRGQNTEAFF
>.|.|TRBV6-6|TRBJ1-4
TGTGCCAGCAGTTACTCGAAAGCCCGTCTGGGTGAAAAACTGTTTTTT
CASSYSKARLGEKLFF
>.|TRBD1|TRBV7-8|TRBJ1-2
TGTGCCAGCAGCCTAGCCCGGGACAGGGTTGCTAACTATGGCTACACCTTC
CASSLARDRVANYGYTF
>.|TRBD1|TRBV7-8|TRBJ2-3
TGTGCCAGCAGCTTTTCGGGACAGGGGTTAGATACGCAGTATTTT
CASSFSGQGLDTQYF
>.|TRBD1|TRBV19|TRBJ1-4
TGTGCCAGTAACAGGGGGCCAACTAATGAAAAACTGTTTTTT
CASNRGPTNEKLFF
>.|TRBD1|TRBV12-3/TRBV12-4|TRBJ1-3
TGTGCCAGCACCCCGACAGGGGGAAACACCATATATTTT
CASTPTGGNTIYF
>once|.|TRBV7-9|TRBJ1-1
TGTGCCAGCAGCACCCGAGTGGGGAGGGCGAACACTGAAGCTTTCTTT
CASSTRVGRANTEAFF